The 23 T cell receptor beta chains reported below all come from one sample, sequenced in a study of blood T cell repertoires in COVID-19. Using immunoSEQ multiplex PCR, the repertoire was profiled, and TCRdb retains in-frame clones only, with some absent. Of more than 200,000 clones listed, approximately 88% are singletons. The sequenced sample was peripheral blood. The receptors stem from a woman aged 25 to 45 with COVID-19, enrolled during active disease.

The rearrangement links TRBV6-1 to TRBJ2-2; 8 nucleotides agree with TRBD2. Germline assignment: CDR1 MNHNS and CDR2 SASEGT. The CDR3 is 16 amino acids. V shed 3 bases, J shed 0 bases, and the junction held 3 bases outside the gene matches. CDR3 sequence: CASSDGLAPNTGELFF. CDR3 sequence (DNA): TGTGCCAGCAGTGACGGACTAGCCCCGAACACCGGGGAGCTGTTTTTT.

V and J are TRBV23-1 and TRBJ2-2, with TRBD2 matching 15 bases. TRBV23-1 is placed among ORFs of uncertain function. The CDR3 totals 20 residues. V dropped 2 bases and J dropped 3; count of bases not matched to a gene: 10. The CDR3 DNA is TGCGCCAGCAGTCAACTCCCGGGACTAGCGGGAGGAAAGGACACCGGGGAGCTGTTTTTT. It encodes CASSQLPGLAGGKDTGELFF.

The CDR3 protein is CASTSAEHGQQFF. As DNA, the CDR3 is TGTGCCAGCACTAGCGCTGAACATGGCCAGCAGTTCTTC. The chain has TRBV2 and TRBJ2-1; a weak D match, TRBD2 (6 bases). The ends were cut back, 7 bases at V and 11 bases at J, with 18 bases in the middle. The CDR3 is 13 amino acids. In germline, CDR1 is SNHLY, CDR2 FYNNEI.

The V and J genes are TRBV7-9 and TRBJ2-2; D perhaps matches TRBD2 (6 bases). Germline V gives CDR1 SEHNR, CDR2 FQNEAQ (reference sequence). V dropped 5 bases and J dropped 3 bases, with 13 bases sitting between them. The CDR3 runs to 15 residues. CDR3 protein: CASSHGRKDTGELFF. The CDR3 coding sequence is TGTGCCAGCAGCCATGGGAGGAAGGACACCGGGGAGCTGTTTTTT.

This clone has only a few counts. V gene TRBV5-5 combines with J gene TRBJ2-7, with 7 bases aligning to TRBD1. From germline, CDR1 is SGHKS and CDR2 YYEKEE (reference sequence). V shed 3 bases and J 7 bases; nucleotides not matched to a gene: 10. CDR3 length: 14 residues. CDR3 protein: CASSWMNRGGEQYF. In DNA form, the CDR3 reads TGTGCCAGCAGCTGGATGAACAGGGGCGGAGAGCAGTACTTC.

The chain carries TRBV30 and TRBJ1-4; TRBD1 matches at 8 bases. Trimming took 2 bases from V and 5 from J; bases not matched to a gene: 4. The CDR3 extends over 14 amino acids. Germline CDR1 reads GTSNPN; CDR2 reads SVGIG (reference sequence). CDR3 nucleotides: TGTGCCTGGAGTCCCGGACAGGGAAATGAAAAACTGTTTTTT. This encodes CAWSPGQGNEKLFF.

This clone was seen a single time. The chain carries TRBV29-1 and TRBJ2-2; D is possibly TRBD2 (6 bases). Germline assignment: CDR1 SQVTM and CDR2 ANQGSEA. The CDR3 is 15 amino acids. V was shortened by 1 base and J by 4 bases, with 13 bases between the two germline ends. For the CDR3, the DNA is TGCAGCGTTGAAGGGGTGGGAGGCGGCACCGGGGAGCTGTTTTTT. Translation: CSVEGVGGGTGELFF.

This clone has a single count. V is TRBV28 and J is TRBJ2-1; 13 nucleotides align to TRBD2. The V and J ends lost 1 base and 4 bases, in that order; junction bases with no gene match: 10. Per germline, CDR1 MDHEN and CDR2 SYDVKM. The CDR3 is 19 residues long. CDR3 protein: CASSLYRGLAGAVYNEQFF. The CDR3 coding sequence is TGTGCCAGCAGTTTATACCGAGGACTAGCGGGGGCCGTATACAATGAGCAGTTCTTC.

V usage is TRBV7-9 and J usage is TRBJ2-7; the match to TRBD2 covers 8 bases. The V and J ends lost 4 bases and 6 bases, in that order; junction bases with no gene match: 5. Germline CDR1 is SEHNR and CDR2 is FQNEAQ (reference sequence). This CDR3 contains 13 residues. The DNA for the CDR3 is TGTGCCAGCAGCTCCGGGACTAGTCTCGAGCAGTACGTC. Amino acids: CASSSGTSLEQYV.

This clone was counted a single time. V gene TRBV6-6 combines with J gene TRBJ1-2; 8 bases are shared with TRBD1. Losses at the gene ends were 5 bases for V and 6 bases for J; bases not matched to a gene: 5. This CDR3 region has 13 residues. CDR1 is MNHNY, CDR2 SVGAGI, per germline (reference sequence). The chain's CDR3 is CASSKGQVDGYTF. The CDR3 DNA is TGTGCCAGCAGTAAGGGACAGGTGGATGGCTACACCTTC.

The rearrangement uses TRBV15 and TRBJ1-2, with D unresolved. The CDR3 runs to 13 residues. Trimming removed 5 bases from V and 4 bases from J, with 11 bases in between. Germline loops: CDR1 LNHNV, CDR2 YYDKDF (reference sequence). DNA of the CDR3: TGTGCCACCAGCGGAGGGAACAGCTATGGCTACACCTTC. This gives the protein CATSGGNSYGYTF.

The CDR3 spells CASRSEHGGIYNEQFF. In nucleotides, the CDR3 is TGTGCCAGTAGGAGCGAGCACGGGGGGATATACAATGAGCAGTTCTTC. This chain links TRBV19 with TRBJ2-1; TRBD2 matches 7 bases. In germline, CDR1 is LNHDA, CDR2 SQIVND (reference sequence). CDR3 length equals 16 residues. J gave up 4 bases and V 6 bases, and 12 bases lay outside the gene matches.

CDR3 DNA: TGTGCCATCAGTGAGGTGGACAGGGTTGGCACTGAAGCTTTCTTT. Protein product: CAISEVDRVGTEAFF. J is TRBJ1-1 and V is TRBV10-3, with TRBD1 matching over 8 bases. CDR1 ENHRY and CDR2 SYGVKD come from the germline V gene. The CDR3 covers 15 residues. J was trimmed by 4 bases and V by 2 bases; bases with no gene match: 6.

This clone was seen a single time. The CDR3 DNA reads as TGCGCCAGCAACCCAAGCCGAGGGGGCACTGAAGCTTTCTTT. This encodes CASNPSRGGTEAFF. The chain is built from TRBV5-1 and TRBJ1-1, with D perhaps TRBD1 (6 bases). Germline V gene lookup returns CDR1 SGHRS and CDR2 YFSETQ. The length of the CDR3 is 14 residues. The V and J ends lost 6 bases and 4 bases respectively, with 16 bases between them.

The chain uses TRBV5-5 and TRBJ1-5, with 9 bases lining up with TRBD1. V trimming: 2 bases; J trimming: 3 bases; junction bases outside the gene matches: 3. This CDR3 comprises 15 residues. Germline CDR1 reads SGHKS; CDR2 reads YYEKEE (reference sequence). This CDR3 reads CASSFGTGYNQPQHF. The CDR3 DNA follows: TGTGCCAGCAGCTTTGGGACAGGGTACAATCAGCCCCAGCATTTT.

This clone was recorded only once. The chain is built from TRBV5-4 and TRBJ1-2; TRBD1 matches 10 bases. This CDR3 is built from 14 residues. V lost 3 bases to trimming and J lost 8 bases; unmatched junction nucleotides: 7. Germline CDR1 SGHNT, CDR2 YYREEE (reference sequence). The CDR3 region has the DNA TGTGCCAGCAGCTCCGGGACAGGGGCTTGGGGCTACACCTTC. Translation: CASSSGTGAWGYTF.

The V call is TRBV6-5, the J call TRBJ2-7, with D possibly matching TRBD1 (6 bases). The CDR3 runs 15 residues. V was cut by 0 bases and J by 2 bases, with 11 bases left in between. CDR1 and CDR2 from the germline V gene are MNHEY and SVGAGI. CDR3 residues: CASSYSAGGAYEQYF. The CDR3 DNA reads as TGTGCCAGCAGTTACTCGGCTGGGGGCGCCTACGAGCAGTACTTC.

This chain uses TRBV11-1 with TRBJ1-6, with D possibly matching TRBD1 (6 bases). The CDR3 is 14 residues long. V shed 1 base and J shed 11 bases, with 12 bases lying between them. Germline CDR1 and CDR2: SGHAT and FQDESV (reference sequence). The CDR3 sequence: CASSLGQAVTPLHF. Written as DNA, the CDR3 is TGTGCCAGCAGCTTAGGACAGGCCGTGACACCCCTCCACTTT.

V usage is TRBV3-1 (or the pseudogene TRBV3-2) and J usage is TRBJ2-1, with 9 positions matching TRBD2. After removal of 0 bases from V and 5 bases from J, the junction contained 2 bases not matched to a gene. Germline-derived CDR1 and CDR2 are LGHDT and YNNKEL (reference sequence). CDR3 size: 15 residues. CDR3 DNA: TGTGCCAGCAGCCAAGAGCTAGCGGGACACAATGAGCAGTTCTTC. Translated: CASSQELAGHNEQFF.

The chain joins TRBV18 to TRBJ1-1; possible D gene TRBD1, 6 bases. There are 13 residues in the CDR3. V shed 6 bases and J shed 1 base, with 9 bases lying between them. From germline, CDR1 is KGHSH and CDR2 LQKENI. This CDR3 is CASSSGQNTEAFF. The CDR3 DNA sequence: TGTGCCAGCTCTTCGGGACAGAACACTGAAGCTTTCTTT.

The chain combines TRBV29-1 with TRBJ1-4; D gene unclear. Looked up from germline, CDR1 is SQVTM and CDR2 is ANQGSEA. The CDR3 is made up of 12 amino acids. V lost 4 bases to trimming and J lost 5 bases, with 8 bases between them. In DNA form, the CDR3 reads TGCAGCGTTGGAATGGAGAATGAAAAACTGTTTTTT. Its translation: CSVGMENEKLFF.

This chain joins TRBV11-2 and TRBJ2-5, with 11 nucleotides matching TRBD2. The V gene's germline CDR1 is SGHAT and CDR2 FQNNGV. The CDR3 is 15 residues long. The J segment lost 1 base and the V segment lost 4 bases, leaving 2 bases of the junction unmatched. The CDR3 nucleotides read TGTGCCAGCAGCTCGGGACTAGCGGTCCAAGAGACCCAGTACTTC. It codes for CASSSGLAVQETQYF.

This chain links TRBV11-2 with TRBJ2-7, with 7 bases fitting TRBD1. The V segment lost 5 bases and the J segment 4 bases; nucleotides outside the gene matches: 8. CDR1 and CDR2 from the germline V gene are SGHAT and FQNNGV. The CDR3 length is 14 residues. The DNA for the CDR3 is TGTGCCAGCAGCATCCACAGGGGTGGTTACGAGCAGTACTTC. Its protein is CASSIHRGGYEQYF.